A selection of T cell receptor beta chains follows, all from one sample in a study of blood T cell repertoires in COVID-19. Some clones are missing from TCRdb's copy, which holds only in-frame ones; the method was immunoSEQ multiplex PCR. Of 250,000 to 350,000 clones in the sample, 87% were seen once. The source material was PBMCs or T cells enriched from blood (not recorded which). The receptors originated from a woman between 40 and 50 years old who had recovered from COVID-19. The CDR3 runs from the conserved cysteine through the conserved F or W. A D gene is named only where the DNA matches it firmly. Only part of the rows carry a size: once, few, many, or a class if the clone is expanded.

d_call clone_size j_call v_call cdr3_nt cdr3_aa
TRBD2 - TRBJ2-1 TRBV7-9 TGTGCCAGCAGCCCCCCTGAGGGGACTAGCAACGGGGTTTACAATGAGCAGTTCTTC CASSPPEGTSNGVYNEQFF
- - TRBJ2-2 TRBV19 TGTGCCAGTCGACTGAGAATGGGACAAGCGAACACCGGGGAGCTGTTTTTT CASRLRMGQANTGELFF
TRBD1 - TRBJ1-1 TRBV7-2 TGTGCCAGCAGCTTAGGGGCCTCAGGGGGCCTCACTGAAGCTTTCTTT CASSLGASGGLTEAFF
- - TRBJ1-2 TRBV19 TGTGCCAGTAGTATGCCCCAGGGAGGGGTCGATGGCTACACCTTC CASSMPQGGVDGYTF
TRBD2 few TRBJ2-2 TRBV7-9 TGTGCCAGCAGGGGGACTAGCGGGAGTTCCACCGGGGAGCTGTTTTTT CASRGTSGSSTGELFF
- - TRBJ1-2 TRBV27 TGTGCCAGCGCCTCCGGGTCGATCCTCGGCTACACCTTC CASASGSILGYTF
TRBD1 - TRBJ1-5 TRBV5-1 TGCGCCAGCAGCCCCGGTGGGACAGGGAATCAGCCCCAGCATTTT CASSPGGTGNQPQHF
TRBD1 - TRBJ1-3 TRBV18 TGTGCCAGCTCATCCACCCCCCAACAGGGGGACGGAAACACCATATATTTT CASSSTPQQGDGNTIYF
TRBD1 - TRBJ2-7 TRBV6-5 TGTGCCAGCAGAGCAGGGACAGGGGGCTCCTACGAGCAGTACTTC CASRAGTGGSYEQYF
- once TRBJ1-2 TRBV7-2 TGTGCCAGCAGTTTCGGGAGCTCTAATTCCTATGGCTACACCTTC CASSFGSSNSYGYTF
TRBD1 - TRBJ2-6 TRBV19 TGTGCCAGTAGCAGGGGGTCCGGCAGGACATACTCTGGGGCCAACGTCCTGACTTTC CASSRGSGRTYSGANVLTF
- once TRBJ1-2 TRBV28 TGTGCCAGCAGGCACAATCCCCGACAAGAAACTAACTATGGCTACACCTTC CASRHNPRQETNYGYTF
TRBD2 once TRBJ2-1 TRBV18 TGTGCCAGCTCACCACCAACCGGGACTACAAACAATGAGCAGTTCTTC CASSPPTGTTNNEQFF